This T cell receptor beta chain stems from a study of cytomegalovirus exposure and HLA in healthy donors. The germline gives CDR1 SGHRS, CDR2 YFSETQ. Deletions cut 0 bases from V and 0 bases from J, with 9 bases between. The CDR3 totals 15 residues. Generated by immunoSEQ multiplex PCR, the TCRdb table keeps only in-frame clones and is missing some. There are about 200,000 clones in the sample; approximately 87% occur only once, and around 5.4% lies in the top ten. This TCR derives from a woman between 18 and 29 years old in good health and CMV-seronegative. Sample: PBMCs. The rearrangement uses TRBV5-1 and TRBJ1-1; no clear D gene. The CDR3: CASSLESTMNTEAFF. Here the CDR3 DNA reads TGCGCCAGCAGCTTGGAGTCAACCATGAACACTGAAGCTTTCTTT.